This TCR beta chain stems from a study of cytomegalovirus exposure and HLA in healthy donors. Study results and limitations: Immune exposure was documented only through CMV serostatus.

This PCR relied on a set of 60 Vbeta primers and 13 Jbeta primers. TCRdb's table, derived via immunoSEQ multiplex PCR, lists solely in-frame clones and lacks some. The table has 190,000 or so clones, roughly four fifths seen once; the top ten hold about 1.6%. About this clone itself: Its target is not known.

The V segment lost 0 bases and the J segment 9 bases; nucleotides outside the gene matches: 10. The CDR3 spans 17 residues. Per the germline V gene, CDR1 is SGHRS and CDR2 is YFSETQ. The sample was PBMCs. This sequence joins TRBV5-1 and TRBJ2-1; 12 bases align to TRBD2. The clonotype was recovered from a man aged 45-60 years in good health and CMV-seronegative. CDR3 sequence (DNA): TGCGCCAGCAGCTTGGGGCTAGCGGGGGGGCCGGTTAGTGAGCAGTTCTTC. Its translation: CASSLGLAGGPVSEQFF.